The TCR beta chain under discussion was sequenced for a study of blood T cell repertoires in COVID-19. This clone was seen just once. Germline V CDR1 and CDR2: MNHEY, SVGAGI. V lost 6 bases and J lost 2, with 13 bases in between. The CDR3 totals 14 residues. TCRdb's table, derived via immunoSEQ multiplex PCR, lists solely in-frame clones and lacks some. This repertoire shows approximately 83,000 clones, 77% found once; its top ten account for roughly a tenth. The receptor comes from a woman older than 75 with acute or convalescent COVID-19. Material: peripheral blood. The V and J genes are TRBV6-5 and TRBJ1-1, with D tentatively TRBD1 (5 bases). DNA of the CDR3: TGTGCCAGCAGGATAGGAGGGGTCAACACTGAAGCTTTCTTT. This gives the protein CASRIGGVNTEAFF.